The 5 T cell receptor beta chains below were found in one sample sequenced in a study of technical replicates of blood from a few donors. Only in-frame clones appear in the TCRdb table, and some are missing; sequencing was by immunoSEQ multiplex PCR. The data hold about 70,000 clones, with about 95% observed a single time. The specimen sequenced was T cells isolated from PBMCs. Receptors originate from a human donor in good health.

This clone has more than one count but fewer than ten. This sequence joins TRBV4-1 and TRBJ2-2; 8 positions match TRBD2. The CDR3 has 16 residues. V was clipped by 3 bases and J by 2 bases; unmatched bases: 5. Germline V CDR1 and CDR2: MGHRA, YSYEKL. The CDR3 sequence: CASSQSGGLNTGELFF. The CDR3 coding sequence is TGCGCCAGCAGCCAGAGCGGGGGACTCAACACCGGGGAGCTGTTTTTT.

J is TRBJ1-5 and V is TRBV4-2; unclear D gene. This CDR3 comprises 15 residues. CDR1 is LGHNA, CDR2 YNFKEQ, per germline. V lost 3 bases, J lost 4 bases, and 13 bases lay in between. CDR3 in amino acids: CASSQILAGNQPQHF. The CDR3 coding sequence is TGTGCCAGCAGCCAGATTTTGGCAGGAAATCAGCCCCAGCATTTT.

This chain uses TRBV5-1 with TRBJ1-3, with D perhaps matching TRBD1 (6 bases). Trimming removed 0 bases from V and 5 bases from J, with 9 bases in between. Germline V gene data show CDR1 as SGHRS and CDR2 as YFSETQ. The CDR3 is 14 residues long. This chain's CDR3 is CASSLVGDRNTIYF. The CDR3 nucleotides are TGCGCCAGCAGCTTGGTTGGGGACAGAAACACCATATATTTT.

This chain joins TRBV20-1 and TRBJ1-4, with a tentative D call TRBD1 (5 bases). With 6 bases removed from V and 7 bases from J, the gap between germline ends came to 9 bases. Per the germline V gene, CDR1 is DFQATT and CDR2 is SNEGSKA (reference sequence). The CDR3 is made up of 11 amino acids. CDR3 loop: CSAWRGEKLFF. Written as DNA, the CDR3 is TGCAGTGCATGGAGGGGTGAAAAACTGTTTTTT.

V is TRBV25-1 and J is TRBJ2-7; D perhaps matches TRBD1 (5 bases). The length of the CDR3 is 15 residues. CDR1 and CDR2 from the germline V gene are MGHDK and SYGVNS. The V end lost 2 bases, the J end lost 2 bases, and 13 bases lay between the germline ends. CDR3 nucleotide sequence: TGTGCCAGCAGTGAAGACAGCGTATCAACCTACGAGCAGTACTTC. This codes for CASSEDSVSTYEQYF.